One and the same sample provided the 27 T cell receptor beta chains below, sequenced in a study of Graves' ophthalmopathy and Graves' hyperthyroidism. Amplification from RNA transcripts yielded the TCR beta CDR3 regions. The first round was an RT-PCR with HTBI primers, and the second round was a multiplex PCR. TCRdb processed the multiplex PCR reads anew with MiXCR; each CDR3 protein has one entry. In the table there are 500,000 to 700,000 distinct CDR3 sequences, 22% of which are singletons. Sequences were obtained from peripheral blood. The receptors shown here come from a woman younger than 35 with stable Graves' hyperthyroidism. Some clones in this sample may be carry-over from other donors' samples.

This clonotype came up a few times. This chain joins TRBV9 and TRBJ2-2; weak D call: TRBD2 (5 bases). Trimming stripped 2 bases from V and 3 bases from J, with 11 bases between. Germline V lookup: CDR1 SGDLS, CDR2 YYNGEE. The CDR3 covers 15 residues. The chain's CDR3 is CASSVHRADTGELFF. The DNA of the CDR3 is TGTGCCAGCAGCGTCCACAGAGCGGACACCGGGGAGCTGTTTTTT.

On this clonotype: One end of the junction fails to match germline, which may point to a read error. The genes are TRBV19 and TRBJ2-7; TRBD1 agrees at 9 bases. The CDR3 spans 14 residues. Germline V gene lookup returns CDR1 LNHDA and CDR2 SQIVND (reference sequence). CDR3 loop: CASSIGTGLYELYF. In nucleotides, the CDR3 is TGTGCCAGTAGTATTGGGACAGGGCTCTACGAGCTGTACTTC.

The chain joins TRBV5-6 to TRBJ1-6; no clear D. The germline V gene encodes CDR1 SGHDT and CDR2 YYEEEE. CDR3 size: 16 residues. Trimming left V 7 bases short and J 4 bases short, with 18 bases between. CDR3 protein: CASFGANGMYNSPLHF. CDR3 bases: TGTGCCAGCTTTGGAGCGAACGGAATGTATAATTCACCCCTCCACTTT.

The V and J genes are TRBV3-1 and TRBJ1-1; perhaps TRBD1 as D (6 bases). Germline CDR1 is LGHDT and CDR2 is YNNKEL (reference sequence). The CDR3 consists of 13 residues. Trimming removed 0 bases at V and 10 bases at J, with 12 bases between. DNA for the CDR3: TGTGCCAGCAGCCAAGATAAGACAGGAGTAGCTTTCTTT. Amino acid sequence: CASSQDKTGVAFF. The variable domain in full, completed from reference TRBV3-1 and TRBJ1-1, reads DTAVSQTPKYLVTQMGNDKSIKCEQNLGHDTMYWYKQDSKKFLKIMFSYNNKELIINETVPNRFSPKSPDKAHLNLHINSLELGDSAVYFCASSQDKTGVAFFGQGTRLTVV.

The chain couples TRBV10-1 to TRBJ2-7; the D is unclear. Germline V CDR1 and CDR2: WNHNN, SYGVQD (reference sequence). Trimming shortened V by 6 bases and J by 6 bases, and 15 bases separated the two germline ends. The CDR3 covers 13 residues. The CDR3 DNA sequence: TGCGCCAGCAGCCCCGGGCCCCCCGGCGAGCAGTACTTC. Protein: CASSPGPPGEQYF.

This clonotype was counted only a few times. The rearrangement uses TRBV7-2 and TRBJ2-5; possibly TRBD2 for D (5 bases). CDR1 and CDR2 from the germline V gene are SGHTA and FQGNSA. The CDR3 is 14 amino acids. The germline V and J ends were trimmed by 5 bases and 5 bases, with 15 bases remaining between them. This CDR3 is CASSPSQAAETQYF. CDR3 coding DNA: TGTGCCAGCAGCCCTAGCCAGGCCGCCGAGACCCAGTACTTC.

This clonotype occurred many times. The genes are TRBV6-1 and TRBJ1-5; D remains ambiguous. The germline V gene encodes CDR1 MNHNS and CDR2 SASEGT. The ends were cut back, 4 bases at V and 0 bases at J, with 7 bases in the middle. The CDR3 loop spans 14 amino acids. The DNA for the CDR3 is TGTGCCAGCAGTGGGTTCTATAGCAATCAGCCCCAGCATTTT. Its translation: CASSGFYSNQPQHF.

This clonotype was detected ten times or more. The chain links TRBV5-1 to TRBJ2-7; 12 positions agree with TRBD2. The CDR3 spans 18 residues. In germline, CDR1 is SGHRS, CDR2 YFSETQ. Losses at the gene ends were 7 bases for V and 4 bases for J; bases not matched to a gene: 18. This CDR3 is CASGQGNAGLAGKYEQYF. The CDR3 bases are TGCGCCAGCGGACAGGGGAACGCAGGACTAGCGGGAAAGTACGAGCAGTACTTC.

The chain is built from TRBV12-3 or TRBV12-4 and TRBJ1-2, with D unclear. Trimming shortened V by 3 bases and J by 4 bases, and 12 bases separated the two germline ends. The CDR3 consists of 14 residues. The CDR3 loop reads CASSFSETGYGYTF. CDR3 in DNA: TGTGCCAGCAGTTTTTCTGAAACGGGCTATGGCTACACCTTC.

In its sample, this clonotype was seen many times. The rearrangement joins TRBV5-1 to TRBJ2-7; TRBD2 is a possible D gene (6 bases). V was clipped by 0 bases and J by 7 bases, with 17 bases between them. CDR1 and CDR2 from the germline V gene are SGHRS and YFSETQ. The CDR3 has 15 amino acids. The CDR3 spells CASSLARRASREQYF. The CDR3 nucleotides read TGCGCCAGCAGCTTGGCTCGGAGGGCATCGAGGGAGCAGTACTTC.

This chain connects TRBV12-3 or TRBV12-4 to TRBJ2-7, with TRBD2 matching over 7 bases. This CDR3 has 16 residues. V was clipped by 0 bases and J by 7 bases; unmatched bases: 12. This CDR3 reads CASSLALLEPGGEQYF. DNA for the CDR3: TGTGCCAGCAGTTTAGCGCTATTGGAACCGGGGGGTGAGCAGTACTTC.

The V gene is TRBV6-5, the J gene TRBJ1-1; D uncertain. This CDR3 spans 16 amino acids. The V end was cut by 2 bases, the J end by 0 bases, with 13 bases between. Germline CDR1 MNHEY, CDR2 SVGAGI. CDR3 amino acids: CASSYEAARLNTEAFF. The CDR3 DNA follows: TGTGCCAGCAGTTACGAGGCTGCCCGTTTGAACACTGAAGCTTTCTTT.

This clonotype was seen many times. This chain connects TRBV12-3 or TRBV12-4 to TRBJ1-2, with a weak D call TRBD1 (6 bases). The germline V and J ends were trimmed by 7 bases and 0 bases, with 12 bases remaining between them. This CDR3 spans 14 amino acids. The CDR3 sequence: CASTPGTPNYGYTF. The CDR3 DNA sequence: TGTGCCAGCACCCCCGGGACACCTAACTATGGCTACACCTTC.

Many counts were recorded for this clonotype. The rearrangement links TRBV6-1 to TRBJ2-7, with TRBD1 identical over 7 bases. From germline, CDR1 is MNHNS and CDR2 SASEGT. Trimming removed 4 bases from V and 2 bases from J; junction bases left unmatched: 5. This CDR3 has 14 amino acids. In DNA form, the CDR3 reads TGTGCCAGCAGTGTCGGGACAGCACCCTACGAGCAGTACTTC. Translated, it gives CASSVGTAPYEQYF.

This clonotype was counted many times. This chain links TRBV11-2 with TRBJ1-1, with TRBD1 as a possible D gene (5 bases). There are 15 residues in the CDR3. Looked up from germline, CDR1 is SGHAT and CDR2 is FQNNGV. V was trimmed by 0 bases and J by 4 bases, leaving 12 bases between them. The chain's CDR3 is CASSLEYGAGTEAFF. The CDR3 nucleotides read TGTGCCAGCAGCTTAGAATACGGGGCCGGCACTGAAGCTTTCTTT.

In this sample, this clonotype turned up once. The chain carries TRBV28 and TRBJ2-7, with 10 bases lining up with TRBD2. CDR1 and CDR2 from the germline V gene are MDHEN and SYDVKM. The length of the CDR3 is 15 residues. The V and J ends lost 8 bases and 4 bases, in that order; junction bases with no gene match: 11. CDR3 DNA: TGTGCCAGCTCGTCCTCTAGCGGGAGTAGGTACGAGCAGTACTTC. Its translation is CASSSSSGSRYEQYF.

This clonotype appeared many times. The chain has TRBV29-1 and TRBJ2-3, with D possibly being TRBD1 (7 bases). Per the germline V gene, CDR1 is SQVTM and CDR2 is ANQGSEA. CDR3 size: 13 residues. V was cut by 2 bases and J by 6 bases, with 12 bases left in between. The CDR3, as DNA: TGCAGCGTTGAATGGAGGGGGCAGGATACGCAGTATTTT. Amino acids: CSVEWRGQDTQYF.

This clonotype occurred a few times. For the CDR3, the DNA is TGCGCCAGCAGCCAGAGTTTCCGGGACAGATCCTACGAGCAGTACTTC. The encoded protein is CASSQSFRDRSYEQYF. The chain employs TRBV4-1 and TRBJ2-7, with 7 bases matching TRBD1. The V gene's germline CDR1 is MGHRA and CDR2 YSYEKL. This CDR3 is 16 amino acids long. With V trimmed by 3 bases and J by 1 base, 9 bases remained unmatched.

Only a few counts were recorded for this clonotype. This chain connects TRBV12-5 to TRBJ2-7; 7 bases agree with TRBD1. This CDR3 contains 13 residues. The germline V gene encodes CDR1 LGHNT and CDR2 FRNRAP. Trimming removed 7 bases from V and 4 bases from J; junction bases left unmatched: 7. The CDR3 sequence is CASDPTGRYEQYF. The CDR3 nucleotides are TGTGCTAGTGACCCGACAGGGCGGTACGAGCAGTACTTC.

This clonotype appeared many times. The rearrangement uses TRBV12-3 or TRBV12-4 and TRBJ1-2; D is possibly TRBD1 (6 bases). The CDR3 is made up of 15 amino acids. The V gene lost 5 bases and the J gene lost 5 bases, with 18 bases spanning the gap. This chain's CDR3 is CASSIRQAKGYGYTF. CDR3 in DNA: TGTGCCAGCAGTATAAGACAGGCAAAGGGATATGGCTACACCTTC.

This clonotype showed up many times. The chain employs TRBV29-1 and TRBJ2-7; a weak D match, TRBD2 (5 bases). The CDR3 sequence is 11 residues long. Germline CDR1 and CDR2: SQVTM and ANQGSEA. The V gene lost 6 bases and the J gene lost 6 bases, with 12 bases spanning the gap. Here the CDR3 DNA reads TGCAGCGTAGAGACACGGGGCGAGCAGTACTTC. Its translation is CSVETRGEQYF.

This clonotype has at least ten counts. J is TRBJ1-5 and V is TRBV6-1; D is unresolved. Deletions cut 6 bases from V and 0 bases from J, with 12 bases between. Germline V gene data show CDR1 as MNHNS and CDR2 as SASEGT. The CDR3 contains 15 residues. CDR3 loop: CASRKDGTSNQPQHF. The CDR3 nucleotides read TGTGCCAGCAGGAAGGACGGCACTAGCAATCAGCCCCAGCATTTT.

The chain joins TRBV6-5 to TRBJ2-5; D remains ambiguous. V was trimmed by 0 bases and J by 1 base, leaving 12 bases between them. Germline CDR1 reads MNHEY; CDR2 reads SVGAGI. This CDR3 contains 16 residues. The CDR3 loop is CASSYSRRHVQETQYF. The CDR3 region has the DNA TGTGCCAGCAGTTACTCGCGTAGACACGTCCAAGAGACCCAGTACTTC.

The sample holds many counts of this clonotype. This CDR3 is CASRPSDFYGYTF. Written as DNA, the CDR3 is TGTGCCAGCAGACCTTCCGACTTCTATGGCTACACCTTC. The J gene is TRBJ1-2, the V gene TRBV12-3 or TRBV12-4; D uncertain. Deletions cut 6 bases from V and 4 bases from J, with 12 bases between. This CDR3 is 13 amino acids long.

Turning to this clonotype: Being one base from a much bigger clone, this may be a read error. The V and J genes are TRBV24-1 and TRBJ1-1; D unclear. Germline V lookup: CDR1 KGHDR, CDR2 SFDVKD. This CDR3 region has 13 residues. CDR3 residues: CATSVGVNAEAFF. The CDR3 nucleotides read TGTGCCACCAGTGTAGGTGTGAACGCTGAAGCTTTCTTT.

This clonotype has a count of ten or more. The rearrangement links TRBV19 to TRBJ1-1; no clear D gene. The germline gives CDR1 LNHDA, CDR2 SQIVND (reference sequence). Trimming removed 6 bases at V and 9 bases at J, with 17 bases between. The CDR3 is 13 amino acids. The CDR3 DNA sequence: TGTGCCAGTAGAAGCGTCGGCGGACGCCAAGCTTTCTTT. Amino acids: CASRSVGGRQAFF.

This clonotype was seen a few times. V usage is TRBV6-1 and J usage is TRBJ2-5; TRBD1 agrees at 9 bases. Looked up from germline, CDR1 is MNHNS and CDR2 is SASEGT. V shed 5 bases, J shed 4 bases, and the junction held 8 bases outside the gene matches. The CDR3 is made up of 15 amino acids. CDR3 nucleotides: TGTGCCAGCAGTCGTAAGCCGGGACAGGGAGAGACCCAGTACTTC. Translation gives CASSRKPGQGETQYF.